These T cell receptor beta chains were read from a single sample in a study of technical replicates of blood from a few donors. The repertoire was sequenced with immunoSEQ multiplex PCR; TCRdb's copy has only in-frame clones and lacks some. The table lists tens of thousands of clones, 90% of them singletons. The sequenced material came from PBMCs. These receptors were collected from a human donor in good health. Some clones in this sample may be carry-over from other donors' samples. Both conserved end residues are part of each CDR3. The D gene is left open where the match is weak.

D	V	CDR3
.	TRBV21-1	CASSKASVTDEKLFF
.	TRBV27	CASSRRVGDTQYF
.	TRBV5-6	CASSFWIGLGDEQFF
.	TRBV7-9	CASSWDTAGTDTQYF
TRBD1	TRBV9	CASSVPGQGHGELFF
.	TRBV27	CASRKWGGQETQYF
TRBD1	TRBV6-5	CASSLTGGRAGELFF
.	TRBV6-5	CASSYSTQGNTEAFF
.	TRBV5-1	CASSLGGRTDTQYF
TRBD2	TRBV5-1	CASSLVTSGRGSGGREQFF
TRBD1	TRBV27	CASRDTGTGVGEQFF
TRBD2	TRBV5-1	CASSLVLAGPYNEQFF
.	TRBV6-4	CASSDLPQDTQYF
TRBD2	TRBV2	CASSASGRAYEQYF
TRBD2	TRBV29-1	CSVEGTSGYNEQFF
.	TRBV28	CATAQGGQETQYF
TRBD2	TRBV19	CASSTSPRGGLETQYF
.	TRBV5-4	CASSLSTTDTQYF
.	TRBV7-3	CASSLTAEAGWLGGKNIQYF
.	TRBV7-9	CASRAGSVAGDTQYF
TRBD2	TRBV10-3	CAISGGGETQYF
TRBD1	TRBV19	CASSIGQGYYEQYF
.	TRBV6-1	CASSYNQGTEAFF
TRBD2	TRBV4-3	CASSDQVGDSGDQETQYF
.	TRBV5-4	CASSRDHGDMFF
.	TRBV7-9	CASSLDLEETQYF
.	TRBV4-2	CASSQERAWYQETQYF
.	TRBV2	CASTEAQGGGYTF
.	TRBV10-3	CATPRQNNYGYTF
TRBD2	TRBV4-2	CASKVRASGMSSTDTQYF
TRBD1	TRBV9	CASSGPRDRGRTGELFF
.	TRBV29-1	CSVGSGSSSYEQYF
TRBD2	TRBV5-1	CASKHGTSGQETQYF
TRBD2	TRBV7-6	CASSPRVLAGGPSGEQYF
TRBD2	TRBV4-2	CASSQDLGLAETQYF
TRBD2	TRBV7-9	CASSALTGLAGVNEQFF
.	TRBV5-4	CASSLEGLFTDTQYF
.	TRBV9	CASSLRGEGTNYGYTF
TRBD1	TRBV7-2	CASSLGQGAREAFF
TRBD1	TRBV7-2	CASSLGQGESYEQYF
TRBD1	TRBV5-8	CASSLRDRGTYEQYF
TRBD1	TRBV25-1	CASSDYVRGGDYGYTF
TRBD2	TRBV5-1	CASSFTSGTTDTQYF
.	TRBV5-1	CASSLVRGSDTQYF
.	TRBV5-4	CASSLVAGDEQYF
.	TRBV9	CASSVGRAGANVLTF
TRBD2	TRBV2	CASRGGGAPGELFF
TRBD1	TRBV19	CASSWTGTNEKLFF
.	TRBV6-5	CASSSRGSGANVLTF
.	TRBV7-9	CASSRTGPTEAFF
.	TRBV6-7	CASSYGAHEQFF
.	TRBV5-5	CASRDQGVSRGYTF
.	TRBV6-6	CASSRYNTDTQYF
.	TRBV9	CASSVVTGVYNEQFF